What follows are 14 T cell receptor beta chains derived from one specimen sequenced in a study of OX40 agonist ivuxolimab in advanced cancers. The method was immunoSEQ multiplex PCR; TCRdb's version includes in-frame clones alone and lacks a portion of them. The data show 50,000 to 65,000 clones, 90% to 95% seen once. The material sequenced was CD4+ or CD8+ T cells sorted from blood, taken in a trial of the OX40 agonist ivuxolimab. These TCRs come from an adult with an advanced solid tumor such as melanoma, head and neck, liver or kidney cancer.

In its sample, this clone was seen once. This chain uses TRBV19 with TRBJ1-2; no clear D gene. The CDR3 runs to 11 residues. Germline CDR1 reads LNHDA; CDR2 reads SQIVND (reference sequence). Trimming cost V 5 bases and J 4 bases, with 5 bases left between them. The CDR3 sequence: CASSVLYGYTF. CDR3 DNA: TGTGCCAGTAGTGTTCTCTATGGCTACACCTTC.

V and J are TRBV5-4 and TRBJ2-3, with 10 bases lining up with TRBD2. The CDR3 runs 16 residues. CDR1 and CDR2 from the germline V gene are SGHNT and YYREEE (reference sequence). J gave up 5 bases and V 3 bases, and 9 bases lay outside the gene matches. The DNA of the CDR3 is TGTGCCAGCAGCTCTCGGGAGCGGGAGGGCCGAGATACGCAGTATTTT. It yields the protein CASSSREREGRDTQYF.

The V call is TRBV4-2, the J call TRBJ2-1; D might be TRBD1 (5 bases). Germline CDR1 LGHNA, CDR2 YNFKEQ. The V end was cut by 1 base, the J end by 4 bases, with 11 bases between. This CDR3 has 15 residues. As DNA, the CDR3 is TGTGCCAGCAGCCAAGCGACAGCCCAGTACAATGAGCAGTTCTTC. It is translated as CASSQATAQYNEQFF.

The rearrangement links TRBV4-1 to TRBJ2-4; D not resolved. Germline V lookup: CDR1 MGHRA, CDR2 YSYEKL. The CDR3 has 17 amino acids. V lost 1 base, J lost 0 bases, and 13 bases lay in between. CDR3 residues: CASSQALDPLAKNIQYF. DNA for the CDR3: TGCGCCAGCAGCCAAGCGTTGGACCCGCTAGCCAAAAACATTCAGTACTTC.

This sequence joins TRBV4-1 and TRBJ1-1; TRBD1 matches at 8 bases. This CDR3 comprises 14 residues. Germline V gene sequence: CDR1 MGHRA, CDR2 YSYEKL. The V gene end was trimmed by 4 bases and the J gene end by 7 bases; junction bases not matched to a gene: 8. DNA of the CDR3: TGCGCCAGCAGCCCCGGACAGGGATCGGGTGAAGCTTTCTTT. Translating gives CASSPGQGSGEAFF.

J is TRBJ1-1 and V is TRBV7-9, with TRBD1 identical over 9 bases. This CDR3 is built from 12 residues. V lost 6 bases, J lost 7 bases, and 3 bases stayed unmatched. Germline loops: CDR1 SEHNR, CDR2 FQNEAQ (reference sequence). This chain's CDR3 is CASSHRGREAFF. CDR3 in DNA: TGTGCCAGCAGTCACAGGGGGCGTGAAGCTTTCTTT.

The chain recombines TRBV7-9 with TRBJ2-7; 10 bases line up with TRBD1. CDR1 and CDR2 from the germline V gene are SEHNR and FQNEAQ (reference sequence). CDR3 length: 16 amino acids. V lost 5 bases, J lost 4 bases, and 11 bases stayed unmatched. CDR3 DNA sequence: TGTGCCAGCAGCCGGGGACAGGGGCCTTCACCGTACGAGCAGTACTTC. Translating it yields CASSRGQGPSPYEQYF.

This CDR3 reads CASSQVFTGVNQPQHF. In DNA form, the CDR3 reads TGCGCCAGCAGCCAAGTTTTCACAGGGGTCAATCAGCCCCAGCATTTT. The J gene is TRBJ1-5, the V gene TRBV4-1; 7 bases align to TRBD1. The CDR3 loop spans 16 amino acids. V shed 1 base, J shed 3 bases, and the junction held 6 bases outside the gene matches. Germline V CDR1 and CDR2: MGHRA, YSYEKL.

The chain employs TRBV6-5 and TRBJ2-1; no clear D gene. The CDR3 extends over 13 amino acids. V was shortened by 6 bases and J by 9 bases, with 15 bases between the two germline ends. From germline, CDR1 is MNHEY and CDR2 SVGAGI. CDR3 nucleotide sequence: TGTGCCAGCAGGCCGGACGGTCGGATTGAGCAGTTCTTC. Translated, it gives CASRPDGRIEQFF.

In its sample, this clone was seen a few times. This chain connects TRBV6-6 to TRBJ1-2, with TRBD1 matching 9 bases. Germline V gene sequence: CDR1 MNHNY, CDR2 SVGAGI (reference sequence). The CDR3 runs 15 residues. Unmatched junction bases numbered 7, after V lost 4 bases and J lost 4 bases. CDR3 coding DNA: TGTGCCAGCAGTTCCTGGACAGGGGACGGCTATGGCTACACCTTC. This gives the protein CASSSWTGDGYGYTF.

CDR3 DNA sequence: TGTGCCAGCAGTCCCCGGGGTCTCTACAATGAGCAGTTCTTC. Translating gives CASSPRGLYNEQFF. The V gene is TRBV28, the J gene TRBJ2-1, with D possibly TRBD2 on 5 matching bases. CDR1 is MDHEN, CDR2 SYDVKM, per germline. V shed 5 bases and J shed 3 bases, with 11 bases lying between them. The CDR3 spans 14 residues. Drawing the rest from reference TRBV28 and TRBJ2-1, the complete variable domain is DVKVTQSSRYLVKRTGEKVFLECVQDMDHENMFWYRQDPGLGLRLIYFSYDVKMKEKGDIPEGYSVSREKKERFSLILESASTNQTSMYLCASSPRGLYNEQFFGPGTRLTVL.

The chain joins TRBV4-1 to TRBJ2-1; 10 bases agree with TRBD2. The CDR3 runs 17 residues. Germline V gene sequence: CDR1 MGHRA, CDR2 YSYEKL. The J segment lost 4 bases and the V segment lost 2 bases, leaving 8 bases of the junction unmatched. In DNA, the CDR3 is TGCGCCAGCAGCCAAACCCGGGGTAGCGGGAGGTACAATGAGCAGTTCTTC. Translating gives CASSQTRGSGRYNEQFF.

The chain combines TRBV18 with TRBJ1-2, with 7 positions matching TRBD1. Per germline, CDR1 KGHSH and CDR2 LQKENI. With 2 bases clipped from V and 7 bases from J, the junction kept 4 bases outside the gene matches. This CDR3 has 13 amino acids. CDR3 sequence: CASSPETGSGYTF. Here the CDR3 DNA reads TGTGCCAGCTCACCAGAGACAGGGTCTGGCTACACCTTC.

This chain uses TRBV19 with TRBJ2-7; weak D call: TRBD2 (5 bases). The CDR3 consists of 13 residues. Germline CDR1 LNHDA, CDR2 SQIVND (reference sequence). V shed 6 bases and J shed 3 bases, with 12 bases lying between them. This CDR3 reads CASREVGFYEQYF. The CDR3 bases are TGTGCCAGTAGGGAGGTGGGGTTCTACGAGCAGTACTTC. Based on the CDR3 plus reference TRBV19 and TRBJ2-7, the full variable domain is DGGITQSPKYLFRKEGQNVTLSCEQNLNHDAMYWYRQDPGQGLRLIYYSQIVNDFQKGDIAEGYSVSREKKESFPLTVTSAQKNPTAFYLCASREVGFYEQYFGPGTRLTVT.